The rows below give T cell receptor beta chains drawn from one sample of a study of blood T cell repertoires in COVID-19. Sequencing was performed with immunoSEQ multiplex PCR; in TCRdb, only in-frame clones are kept and a portion is missing. Seen here are under 350,000 clones, 80% to 90% observed once, and the top ten hold about 4.6%. What was sequenced was peripheral blood. The receptors come from a man aged 40-49 years with acute or convalescent COVID-19. The CDR3 runs from the conserved cysteine through the conserved F or W. A D gene is named only where the DNA matches it firmly. Size is stated for part of the rows, as once, few or many counts, or as a class when the clone is expanded.

- - TRBJ2-2 TRBV4-1 CASSQEGAANTGELFF TGCGCCAGCAGCCAAGAGGGGGCAGCGAACACCGGGGAGCTGTTTTTT
- - TRBJ2-3 TRBV7-3 CASSRGSGETQYF TGTGCCAGCAGCCGGGGCTCGGGAGAGACGCAGTATTTT
- - TRBJ1-3 TRBV12-3/TRBV12-4 CASKAVSGNTIYF TGTGCCAGCAAGGCGGTCTCTGGAAACACCATATATTTT
- - TRBJ1-1 TRBV29-1 CSVLLGTEAFF TGCAGCGTCCTCCTCGGCACTGAAGCTTTCTTT
- - TRBJ2-4 TRBV5-4 CASSPDGGTAKNIQYF TGTGCCAGCAGCCCAGACGGAGGTACCGCCAAAAACATTCAGTACTTC
- - TRBJ1-4 TRBV5-1 CASSLRGQNEKLFF TGCGCCAGCAGCTTAAGGGGTCAAAATGAAAAACTGTTTTTT
- - TRBJ2-2 TRBV5-1 CASSRGQLATGELFF TGCGCCAGCAGCCGGGGACAATTGGCCACCGGGGAGCTGTTTTTT
- - TRBJ1-1 TRBV10-3 CAARGAAHEAFF TGTGCCGCGCGGGGGGCAGCCCATGAAGCTTTCTTT
- TRBD1 TRBJ1-2 TRBV29-1 CSVAGGEGYGYTF TGCAGCGTTGCAGGGGGCGAGGGGTATGGCTACACCTTC
- - TRBJ1-3 TRBV3-1/TRBV3-2 CASSHARDLGNTIYF TGTGCCAGCAGCCACGCCAGGGATCTGGGAAACACCATATATTTT
few - TRBJ1-2 TRBV6-2/TRBV6-3 CASSYKAGSNYGYTF TGTGCCAGCAGTTACAAGGCAGGATCTAACTATGGCTACACCTTC
- TRBD1 TRBJ2-2 TRBV19 CASSVPGTEELFF TGTGCCAGTAGTGTCCCCGGGACAGAGGAGCTGTTTTTT
- - TRBJ1-4 TRBV6-1 CASSEVPRSNEKLFF TGTGCCAGCAGTGAAGTTCCCCGGTCTAATGAAAAACTGTTTTTT
- - TRBJ2-6 TRBV11-2 CASSLTGSGANVLTF TGTGCCAGCAGCTTAACAGGTTCTGGGGCCAACGTCCTGACTTTC
once TRBD1 TRBJ2-2 TRBV7-7 CASSLDRHGELFF TGTGCCAGCAGCTTGGACAGGCACGGGGAGCTGTTTTTT
- TRBD2 TRBJ2-4 TRBV24-1 CATHLRGIAGGQAKNIQYF TGTGCCACCCACCTTCGGGGAATAGCGGGGGGGCAGGCCAAAAACATTCAGTACTTC
- - TRBJ2-1 TRBV21-1 CASSKALGDRVFLNEQFF TGTGCCAGCAGCAAAGCGCTTGGCGACAGGGTATTTTTGAATGAGCAGTTCTTC
few TRBD2 TRBJ2-7 TRBV13 CASSFYASGGEQYF TGTGCCAGCAGCTTCTACGCTAGCGGGGGAGAGCAGTACTTC